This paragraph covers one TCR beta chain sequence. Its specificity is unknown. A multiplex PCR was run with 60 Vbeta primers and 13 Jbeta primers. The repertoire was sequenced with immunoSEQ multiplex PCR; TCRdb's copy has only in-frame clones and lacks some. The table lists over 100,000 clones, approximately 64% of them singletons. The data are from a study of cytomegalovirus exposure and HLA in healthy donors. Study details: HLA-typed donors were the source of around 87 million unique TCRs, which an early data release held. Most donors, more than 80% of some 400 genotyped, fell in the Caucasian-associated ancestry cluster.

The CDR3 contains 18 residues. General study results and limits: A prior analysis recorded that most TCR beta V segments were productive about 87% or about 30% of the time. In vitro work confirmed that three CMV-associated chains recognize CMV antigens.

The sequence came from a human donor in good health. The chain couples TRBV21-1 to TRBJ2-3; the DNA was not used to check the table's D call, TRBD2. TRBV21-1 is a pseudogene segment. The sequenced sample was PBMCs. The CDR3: CASSKPDPTSGLTDTQYF. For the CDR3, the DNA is TGTGCCAGCAGCAAACCCGACCCCACTAGCGGACTTACAGATACGCAGTATTTT.